The 17 T cell receptor beta chains below all came from one sample that was sequenced in a study of cytomegalovirus exposure and HLA in healthy donors. 13 Jbeta primers and 60 Vbeta primers were used for the PCR. Clones were read by immunoSEQ multiplex PCR, and TCRdb kept only the in-frame ones, dropping some. In the table there are about 160,000 clones, roughly 90% of which are singletons. Sequenced material: PBMCs. These receptors all come from a woman aged 18-29 years in good health and CMV-seronegative.

The chain links TRBV6-6 to TRBJ1-2, with D maybe TRBD1 (5 bases). Deletions cut 4 bases from V and 6 bases from J, with 9 bases between. The CDR3 is 12 residues long. From germline, CDR1 is MNHNY and CDR2 SVGAGI (reference sequence). In DNA, the CDR3 is TGTGCCAGCAGTTGGGGGGGTGATGGCTACACCTTC. Protein: CASSWGGDGYTF.

The chain carries TRBV6-4 and TRBJ2-1; TRBD2 is a possible D gene (6 bases). This CDR3 has 16 amino acids. The V end lost 0 bases, the J end lost 10 bases, and 19 bases lay between the germline ends. In germline, CDR1 is MRHNA, CDR2 SNTAGT. The CDR3 reads CASSDSGRELVSEQFF. For the CDR3, the DNA is TGTGCCAGCAGTGACTCCGGTCGGGAGTTGGTATCCGAGCAGTTCTTC.

This sequence joins TRBV13 and TRBJ2-1, with 8 bases identical to TRBD2. The V and J ends lost 2 bases and 9 bases, in that order; junction bases with no gene match: 9. The germline gives CDR1 PRHDT, CDR2 FYEKMQ (reference sequence). The CDR3 spans 15 residues. CDR3 nucleotide sequence: TGTGCCAGCAGCTTAACGACGGGAGGGCCCGGTGAGCAGTTCTTC. It is translated as CASSLTTGGPGEQFF. Using reference TRBV13 and TRBJ2-1 for the parts outside the CDR3, the full variable domain is AAGVIQSPRHLIKEKRETATLKCYPIPRHDTVYWYQQGPGQDPQFLISFYEKMQSDKGSIPDRFSAQQFSDYHSELNMSSLELGDSALYFCASSLTTGGPGEQFFGPGTRLTVL.

This sequence joins TRBV29-1 and TRBJ2-4, with 7 bases that match TRBD1. The CDR3 runs to 15 residues. Germline CDR1 reads SQVTM; CDR2 reads ANQGSEA. V lost 4 bases, J lost 1 base, and 7 bases stayed unmatched. CDR3 coding DNA: TGCAGCGTTGGGGGGACAGCGAAGGCCAAAAACATTCAGTACTTC. This codes for CSVGGTAKAKNIQYF.

The chain joins TRBV6-1 to TRBJ2-1; 11 bases align to TRBD1. This CDR3 region has 18 residues. Trimming at V came to 1 base and at J to 7 bases, leaving 12 bases not matched to a gene. CDR1 and CDR2 from the germline V gene are MNHNS and SASEGT. In DNA, the CDR3 is TGTGCCAGCAGTGAAGAGGGGTGGGGGACAGGGGGATGGAATGAGCAGTTCTTC. It is translated as CASSEEGWGTGGWNEQFF.

V is TRBV18 and J is TRBJ2-2; 12 nucleotides align to TRBD2. J gave up 6 bases and V 5 bases, and 4 bases lay outside the gene matches. The CDR3 spans 15 residues. Looked up from germline, CDR1 is KGHSH and CDR2 is LQKENI. The CDR3 coding sequence is TGTGCCAGCTCAGCCACTAGCGGGAGGTCCGGGGAGCTGTTTTTT. Amino acids: CASSATSGRSGELFF.

Worth noting for this clone: Other DNA sequences in the same sample also yield this CDR3. The V gene is TRBV5-4, the J gene TRBJ1-2; a possible D gene is TRBD1 (6 bases). Germline V lookup: CDR1 SGHNT, CDR2 YYREEE (reference sequence). The CDR3 covers 15 residues. Trimming took off 1 base at V and 2 bases at J, with 12 bases between the two ends. This CDR3 is CASSLRGSGNYGYTF. The CDR3 DNA reads as TGTGCCAGCAGCTTGAGGGGGTCTGGGAACTATGGCTACACCTTC.

This chain links TRBV15 with TRBJ2-5; 8 nucleotides agree with TRBD2. Germline V gene data show CDR1 as LNHNV and CDR2 as YYDKDF (reference sequence). The V segment lost 4 bases and the J segment 1 base; nucleotides outside the gene matches: 8. This CDR3 spans 16 amino acids. CDR3 DNA sequence: TGTGCCACCAGCAAGGCGATAGCGGGGCTCCAAGAGACCCAGTACTTC. Translated, it gives CATSKAIAGLQETQYF.

The CDR3 is CASSPYRTDIQYF. CDR3 sequence (DNA): TGTGCCAGCTCACCGTATAGGACAGACATTCAGTACTTC. V usage is TRBV18 and J usage is TRBJ2-4, with TRBD1 as a possible D gene (6 bases). V was clipped by 3 bases and J by 8 bases, with 11 bases between them. The CDR3 totals 13 residues. The germline gives CDR1 KGHSH, CDR2 LQKENI.

The V gene is TRBV29-1, the J gene TRBJ2-3; TRBD2 matches 7 bases. V shed 4 bases, J shed 4 bases, and the junction held 11 bases outside the gene matches. The CDR3 length is 15 residues. Per germline, CDR1 SQVTM and CDR2 ANQGSEA. CDR3 bases: TGCAGCGTTGGGTGGGGGGGTGGGGGGTCAGATACGCAGTATTTT. It codes for CSVGWGGGGSDTQYF.

This clone was seen a handful of times. The genes are TRBV27 and TRBJ2-5; tentative D call: TRBD1 (6 bases). Trimming cost V 6 bases and J 2 bases, with 10 bases left between them. This CDR3 has 13 residues. In germline, CDR1 is MNHEY, CDR2 SMNVEV (reference sequence). CDR3 protein: CASRLRGQETQYF. The CDR3 DNA sequence: TGTGCCAGCAGATTGAGGGGGCAAGAGACCCAGTACTTC.

This clone was seen a single time. The V call is TRBV28, the J call TRBJ2-3; no definite D call. The ends were cut back, 1 base at V and 2 bases at J, with 16 bases in the middle. There are 17 residues in the CDR3. In germline, CDR1 is MDHEN, CDR2 SYDVKM. The CDR3 region has the DNA TGTGCCAGCAGTTTATCTCAGGTTTTTTCAGTCACAGATACGCAGTATTTT. It yields the protein CASSLSQVFSVTDTQYF.

The gene calls are TRBV5-1 and TRBJ2-5, with TRBD1 matching 11 bases. Germline V CDR1 and CDR2: SGHRS, YFSETQ. This CDR3 has 14 amino acids. J gave up 5 bases and V 4 bases, and 4 bases lay outside the gene matches. CDR3 DNA: TGCGCCAGCAGCCAAGGACAGGGGGCTGAGACCCAGTACTTC. It codes for CASSQGQGAETQYF.

The chain is built from TRBV28 and TRBJ2-5; 9 positions match TRBD1. Germline CDR1 reads MDHEN; CDR2 reads SYDVKM. V lost 0 bases, J lost 4 bases, and 0 bases stayed unmatched. This CDR3 comprises 14 residues. CDR3 sequence: CASSLWTGGETQYF. Written as DNA, the CDR3 is TGTGCCAGCAGTTTATGGACAGGGGGAGAGACCCAGTACTTC.

V gene TRBV7-9 combines with J gene TRBJ1-1; D might be TRBD1 (5 bases). V was pared by 5 bases and J by 0 bases, with 19 bases between. The CDR3 covers 17 residues. The germline V gene encodes CDR1 SEHNR and CDR2 FQNEAQ (reference sequence). This chain's CDR3 is CASSRRAVGHLNTEAFF. The DNA for the CDR3 is TGTGCCAGCAGCCGCAGAGCAGTAGGACACTTGAACACTGAAGCTTTCTTT.

The chain links TRBV27 to TRBJ2-7; D perhaps matches TRBD1 (6 bases). The CDR3 totals 17 residues. CDR1 is MNHEY, CDR2 SMNVEV, per germline (reference sequence). Trimming took off 0 bases at V and 0 bases at J, with 15 bases between the two ends. In DNA, the CDR3 is TGTGCCAGCAGTTTATCCGCTCTGAGGGGGAGCTCCTACGAGCAGTACTTC. It yields the protein CASSLSALRGSSYEQYF.

The genes are TRBV27 and TRBJ1-1, with 8 bases that match TRBD1. From germline, CDR1 is MNHEY and CDR2 SMNVEV (reference sequence). The CDR3 is 12 residues long. Unmatched junction bases numbered 5, after V lost 6 bases and J lost 8 bases. CDR3 region: CASRQGVAEAFF. CDR3 sequence (DNA): TGTGCCAGCAGACAGGGGGTAGCCGAAGCTTTCTTT.